A single sample gave rise to the 32 T cell receptor beta chains below, sequenced in a study of CXCR3-negative and CXCR3-positive naive CD8 T cells. Antigens of these TCRs are unknown. Points from the study as a whole: Hydrophobicity of TRB CDR3s was greater in CXCR3-positive naive cells than in CXCR3-negative naive cells.

With UMI labels, 5' RACE was used to prepare the TRB cDNA libraries. From the 5' RACE reads, TCRdb lists one entry per CDR3 protein and no DNA. The sample holds 49,000 or so distinct CDR3 sequences. Sequencing was performed on naive CXCR3+ CD8+ T cells from blood. Subset of the sample: CD45RO-CCR7+CD27+CD95- naive CD8+ T cells expressing CXCR3 (TNR3+). The receptors here all came from a human donor in good health. Some clones in this sample may be carry-over from other donors' samples.

The gene calls are TRBV29-1 and TRBJ2-7; there is no DNA to check the TCRdb D call of TRBD1. CDR1 is SQVTM and CDR2 is ANQGSEA in the germline V gene. The CDR3 is 15 amino acids. This CDR3 reads CSVDLGDSDTYEQYF.

The rearrangement joins TRBV7-3 to TRBJ1-3; TCRdb names TRBD1, which stays unverified in the absence of DNA. CDR1 SGHTA and CDR2 FQGTGA come from the germline V gene. The CDR3 is 14 residues long. CDR3 sequence reads: CASSSTGSGNTIYF.

The chain employs TRBV7-2 and TRBJ2-1; as DNA is missing, the TRBD1 call by TCRdb cannot be tested. This CDR3 has 15 amino acids. The V gene's germline CDR1 is SGHTA and CDR2 FQGNSA. CDR3: CASSLTPAENNEQFF.

The genes are TRBV7-9 and TRBJ1-1; as DNA is missing, the TRBD1 call by TCRdb cannot be tested. The germline gives CDR1 SEHNR, CDR2 FQNEAQ (reference sequence). The CDR3 extends over 14 amino acids. The CDR3 loop reads CASSPITGGRITFF.

The chain recombines TRBV10-3 with TRBJ2-7. This CDR3 region has 12 residues. The germline V gene has CDR1 ENHRY and CDR2 SYGVKD. CDR3: CAIRDSVYEQYF.

The chain uses TRBV7-6 and TRBJ2-7; TCRdb picks TRBD1, but there is no DNA to check that call. The germline CDR1 and CDR2 sequences are SGHVS and FNYEAQ. The CDR3 loop spans 13 amino acids. Here the CDR3 reads CASSPVGGYEQYF.

V is TRBV10-2 and J is TRBJ2-1. This CDR3 comprises 13 residues. Germline V gene sequence: CDR1 WSHSY, CDR2 SAAADI. This CDR3 reads CASSESGVSEQFF.

The chain combines TRBV29-1 with TRBJ1-2; the D call of TRBD1 rests on TCRdb alone, since no DNA is present to check it. There are 12 residues in the CDR3. Germline CDR1 SQVTM, CDR2 ANQGSEA. CDR3 in amino acids: CSGEGDNYGYTF.

This chain links TRBV2 with TRBJ2-2; TCRdb indicates TRBD1, and absent DNA this call remains unverified. The CDR3 runs to 15 residues. The V gene's germline CDR1 is SNHLY and CDR2 FYNNEI. CDR3 sequence: CANKRTGINTGELFF.

The rearrangement links TRBV19 to TRBJ2-1. Germline CDR1 reads LNHDA; CDR2 reads SQIVND (reference sequence). This CDR3 contains 15 residues. This chain's CDR3 is CASSTQKSSYNEQFF.

V is TRBV7-8 and J is TRBJ2-5; without DNA, the TCRdb call of TRBD2 cannot be checked. The CDR3 length is 14 residues. Germline assignment: CDR1 SGHVS and CDR2 FQNEAQ. The CDR3 spells CASSFGGGEETQYF.

The chain joins TRBV6-2 or TRBV6-3 to TRBJ2-1; there is no DNA to check the TCRdb D call of TRBD1. The CDR3 runs 16 residues. The germline gives CDR1 MNHEY, CDR2 SVGEGT. CDR3 residues: CASSPLGGLSYNEQFF.

The chain has TRBV28 and TRBJ2-7; there is no DNA to check the TCRdb D call of TRBD2. CDR1 is MDHEN, CDR2 SYDVKM, per germline. The CDR3 is made up of 13 amino acids. CDR3 sequence: CASSAGFFYEQYF.

The chain carries TRBV28 and TRBJ2-1; TCRdb's D call, TRBD1, is unchecked because there is no DNA. This CDR3 is built from 16 residues. Germline V gives CDR1 MDHEN, CDR2 SYDVKM. The CDR3 loop is CASSPARDREVHEQFF.

This sequence joins TRBV7-9 and TRBJ1-5; as DNA is missing, the TRBD1 call by TCRdb cannot be tested. The CDR3 covers 14 residues. Germline-derived CDR1 and CDR2 are SEHNR and FQNEAQ (reference sequence). CDR3 amino acids: CASSSQQGVRPQHF. The full variable domain, completed using reference TRBV7-9 and TRBJ1-5, is DTGVSQNPRHKITKRGQNVTFRCDPISEHNRLYWYRQTLGQGPEFLTYFQNEAQLEKSRLLSDRFSAERPKGSFSTLEIQRTEQGDSAMYLCASSSQQGVRPQHFGDGTRLSIL.

This sequence joins TRBV7-9 and TRBJ2-7; the TRBD1 assignment by TCRdb is unverifiable without DNA. The germline V gene encodes CDR1 SEHNR and CDR2 FQNEAQ (reference sequence). The CDR3 consists of 14 residues. CDR3 sequence reads: CASSLSTGTYEQYF.

V usage is TRBV7-3 and J usage is TRBJ2-5; TCRdb selects TRBD2, and the lack of DNA leaves this call unchecked. CDR3 length: 14 residues. Germline CDR1 is SGHTA and CDR2 is FQGTGA. The CDR3 protein is CASSSGGGSETQYF.

The V call is TRBV7-9, the J call TRBJ2-5; the D gene TCRdb calls, TRBD1, cannot be checked with no DNA. This CDR3 is 14 amino acids long. Germline CDR1 is SEHNR and CDR2 is FQNEAQ (reference sequence). This CDR3 is CASRSTGERETQYF.

The chain has TRBV7-9 and TRBJ1-1. The V gene's germline CDR1 is SEHNR and CDR2 FQNEAQ (reference sequence). The CDR3 has 13 amino acids. CDR3: CASSLMQSPEAFF.

This rearrangement joins TRBV6-2 or TRBV6-3 to TRBJ1-6; TCRdb reports TRBD1, a call that lacks DNA to check it against. There are 19 residues in the CDR3. Germline V lookup: CDR1 MNHEY, CDR2 SVGEGT. The chain's CDR3 is CASSYAGQGQQDWNSPLHF.

V and J are TRBV11-2 and TRBJ2-1. The CDR3 sequence is 12 residues long. Germline assignment: CDR1 SGHAT and CDR2 FQNNGV. The CDR3 protein is CASSLDPNEQFF.

The rearrangement joins TRBV27 to TRBJ2-7; TCRdb proposes TRBD2, but this gene call is untestable without DNA. This CDR3 contains 14 residues. From germline, CDR1 is MNHEY and CDR2 SMNVEV (reference sequence). Here the CDR3 reads CASSLGGRVSEQYF.

The V gene is TRBV5-6, the J gene TRBJ2-1; without DNA, the TCRdb call of TRBD1 cannot be checked. The CDR3 has 16 residues. The germline gives CDR1 SGHDT, CDR2 YYEEEE. CDR3 region: CASSWTAGASYNEQFF.

The chain carries TRBV7-9 and TRBJ2-7; absent DNA, TCRdb's TRBD1 call cannot be checked. The germline gives CDR1 SEHNR, CDR2 FQNEAQ (reference sequence). The CDR3 contains 14 residues. This CDR3 is CASSLVLLGGEQYF.

The chain links TRBV12-3 or TRBV12-4 to TRBJ2-1; checking the TCRdb D call of TRBD1 is not possible without DNA. This CDR3 is 17 amino acids long. This CDR3 reads CASSFPPDRGHYNEQFF.

The genes are TRBV5-5 and TRBJ2-7; TCRdb picks TRBD1, but there is no DNA to check that call. The CDR3 is 14 residues long. CDR1 and CDR2 from the germline V gene are SGHKS and YYEKEE (reference sequence). CDR3 sequence: CASSFTGAGREQYF.

The chain carries TRBV6-2 or TRBV6-3 and TRBJ2-2. The CDR3 is made up of 12 amino acids. Germline CDR1 MNHEY, CDR2 SVGEGT. CDR3 sequence: CASTPNTGELFF.

The gene calls are TRBV12-3 or TRBV12-4 and TRBJ1-2; TCRdb outputs TRBD1, but without DNA this stays unchecked. The CDR3 extends over 12 amino acids. The CDR3 is CARDRPLYGYTF.

This chain joins TRBV20-1 and TRBJ2-3; TCRdb's D gene call, TRBD1, goes unchecked for lack of DNA. This CDR3 is built from 14 residues. Germline-derived CDR1 and CDR2 are DFQATT and SNEGSKA (reference sequence). The CDR3 is CSAHGGGLTDTQYF.

The chain is built from TRBV7-2 and TRBJ2-7; as DNA is missing, the TRBD1 call by TCRdb cannot be tested. Germline CDR1 SGHTA, CDR2 FQGNSA. There are 16 residues in the CDR3. CDR3 in amino acids: CASSNRQGRTHYEQYF. The full variable domain, completed using reference TRBV7-2 and TRBJ2-7, is GAGVSQSPSNKVTEKGKDVELRCDPISGHTALYWYRQSLGQGLEFLIYFQGNSAPDKSGLPSDRFSAERTGGSVSTLTIQRTQQEDSAVYLCASSNRQGRTHYEQYFGPGTRLTVT.

The chain combines TRBV3-1 with TRBJ1-1. The CDR3 has 16 residues. Germline CDR1 reads LGHDT; CDR2 reads YNNKEL (reference sequence). CDR3: CASSQDFVTRETEAFF.

The chain joins TRBV12-3 or TRBV12-4 to TRBJ1-1; TCRdb calls TRBD1, which cannot be checked without DNA. The CDR3 is 12 amino acids. The CDR3 here is CASTPERGKAFF.